The 9 T cell receptor beta chains in this list originate from one sample, sequenced in a study of PD-L1 blockade in urothelial cancer. The protocol was immunoSEQ multiplex PCR, while the TCRdb copy is restricted to in-frame clones and leaves out a portion. The sample includes some 31,000 clones, about 80% of them seen just once. The sample's time point: peripheral blood 6 weeks after treatment start. The material sequenced was PBMCs, taken around atezolizumab (anti-PD-L1) treatment. The receptor set was obtained from a man in his sixties or seventies with urothelial cancer.

The chain recombines TRBV5-1 with TRBJ2-1; 9 nucleotides line up with TRBD2. Germline loops: CDR1 SGHRS, CDR2 YFSETQ. Unmatched junction bases numbered 3, after V lost 0 bases and J lost 2 bases. This CDR3 region has 16 residues. For the CDR3, the DNA is TGCGCCAGCAGCTTGGAAATAGCGGGAGCCTACAATGAGCAGTTCTTC. Its protein is CASSLEIAGAYNEQFF. Based on the CDR3 plus reference TRBV5-1 and TRBJ2-1, the full variable domain is KAGVTQTPRYLIKTRGQQVTLSCSPISGHRSVSWYQQTPGQGLQFLFEYFSETQRNKGNFPGRFSGRQFSNSRSEMNVSTLELGDSALYLCASSLEIAGAYNEQFFGPGTRLTVL.

The CDR3 bases are TGTGCCAGCAGTTTTAACGGGAGGTCTCGCGAGCAGTACTTC. Its translation: CASSFNGRSREQYF. The V gene is TRBV27, the J gene TRBJ2-7; 7 bases are shared with TRBD2. J gave up 6 bases and V 3 bases, and 8 bases lay outside the gene matches. The germline V gene encodes CDR1 MNHEY and CDR2 SMNVEV (reference sequence). CDR3 size: 14 residues.

The gene calls are TRBV10-3 and TRBJ1-4; 9 bases map to TRBD1. The CDR3 consists of 14 residues. V trimming: 4 bases; J trimming: 7 bases; junction bases outside the gene matches: 4. Germline CDR1 and CDR2: ENHRY and SYGVKD. The CDR3 sequence is CAISAGTGSEKLFF. CDR3 in DNA: TGTGCCATCAGTGCCGGGACAGGGAGTGAAAAACTGTTTTTT.

The V call is TRBV28, the J call TRBJ2-1; D is ambiguous. The CDR3 totals 12 residues. Germline V gene data show CDR1 as MDHEN and CDR2 as SYDVKM. Trimming pared 5 bases from V and 3 bases from J, leaving 5 bases between. CDR3 in DNA: TGTGCCAGCAGTCCCTTCTACAATGAGCAGTTCTTC. Translating gives CASSPFYNEQFF.

This clone was seen just once. The rearrangement links TRBV27 to TRBJ2-1, with a weak D call TRBD1 (5 bases). V was pared by 2 bases and J by 9 bases, with 11 bases between. This CDR3 has 13 residues. CDR1 is MNHEY and CDR2 is SMNVEV in the germline V gene (reference sequence). The CDR3 is CASSLPGSSEQFF. DNA of the CDR3: TGTGCCAGCAGTTTACCAGGGTCCAGTGAGCAGTTCTTC.

About this clone: The junction departs from the called germline gene at one end, perhaps through a read error. The chain links TRBV7-7 to TRBJ2-5; 8 positions match TRBD1. Germline V gene sequence: CDR1 SSHAT, CDR2 FNYEAQ (reference sequence). This CDR3 region has 15 residues. This chain's CDR3 is CASSLRQGARETQYF. The CDR3 nucleotides are TGTGCTAGCAGCTTACGGCAGGGGGCGAGGGAGACCCAGTACTTC.

The gene calls are TRBV4-3 and TRBJ2-2; maybe TRBD2 (6 bases). Trimming took 2 bases from V and 7 from J, leaving 11 bases between them. There are 14 residues in the CDR3. The V gene's germline CDR1 is LGHNA and CDR2 YSLEER. CDR3 coding DNA: TGCGCCAGCAGCCAAAAAAGGGAGGTCGGGGAGCTGTTTTTT. Protein product: CASSQKREVGELFF.

V gene TRBV9 combines with J gene TRBJ2-1; 12 positions agree with TRBD2. This CDR3 has 15 amino acids. Germline lookup yields CDR1 SGDLS and CDR2 YYNGEE. Losses at the gene ends were 2 bases for V and 7 bases for J; bases not matched to a gene: 4. CDR3 sequence reads: CASSVSSGGVNEQFF. CDR3 DNA sequence: TGTGCCAGCAGCGTTTCTAGCGGGGGGGTGAATGAGCAGTTCTTC.

This CDR3 is CASSKTVGETQYF. In DNA form, the CDR3 reads TGCGCCAGCAGTAAAACAGTTGGGGAGACCCAGTACTTC. The chain uses TRBV5-1 and TRBJ2-5; D not resolved. Germline V CDR1 and CDR2: SGHRS, YFSETQ. V lost 5 bases and J 5 bases, leaving 13 bases between the germline ends. CDR3 size: 13 residues.